This T cell receptor beta chain was identified during a study of CD4+ T cells in melanoma. The repertoire was sequenced with immunoSEQ multiplex PCR; TCRdb's copy has only in-frame clones and lacks some. The table shows approximately 47,000 clones, with 89% occurring only once. The TCR sequence derives from a human donor with melanoma. The sample comprised peripheral blood.

The CDR3 bases are TGTGCCATCAGGCGACAGGGAAGCAATCAGCCCCAGCATTTT. Translated, it gives CAIRRQGSNQPQHF. The chain is built from TRBV10-3 and TRBJ1-5; 7 bases line up with TRBD1. Looked up from germline, CDR1 is ENHRY and CDR2 is SYGVKD. The V and J ends lost 6 bases and 1 base, in that order; junction bases with no gene match: 3. This CDR3 contains 14 residues.